Described below is a single T cell receptor (beta chain) sequence and its context. This sample includes further DNA sequences coding for the same CDR3. The sample is drawn from a study of T cell responses to AZD1222 COVID-19 vaccine. Sequencing was performed with immunoSEQ multiplex PCR; in TCRdb, only in-frame clones are kept and a portion is missing. The table has some 120,000 clones, about nine tenths seen once; the top ten hold about 4.2%. The length of the CDR3 is 15 residues. V lost 0 bases to trimming and J lost 4 bases; unmatched junction nucleotides: 2. Per germline, CDR1 SGDLS and CDR2 YYNGEE.

V and J are TRBV9 and TRBJ2-1, with 9 bases fitting TRBD2. The clonotype was recovered from an adult in good health. The source material was peripheral blood, sampled on day 0 of AZD1222 vaccination. CDR3 sequence (DNA): TGTGCCAGCAGCGTAGATCTAGCGGGATACAATGAGCAGTTCTTC. Protein: CASSVDLAGYNEQFF.